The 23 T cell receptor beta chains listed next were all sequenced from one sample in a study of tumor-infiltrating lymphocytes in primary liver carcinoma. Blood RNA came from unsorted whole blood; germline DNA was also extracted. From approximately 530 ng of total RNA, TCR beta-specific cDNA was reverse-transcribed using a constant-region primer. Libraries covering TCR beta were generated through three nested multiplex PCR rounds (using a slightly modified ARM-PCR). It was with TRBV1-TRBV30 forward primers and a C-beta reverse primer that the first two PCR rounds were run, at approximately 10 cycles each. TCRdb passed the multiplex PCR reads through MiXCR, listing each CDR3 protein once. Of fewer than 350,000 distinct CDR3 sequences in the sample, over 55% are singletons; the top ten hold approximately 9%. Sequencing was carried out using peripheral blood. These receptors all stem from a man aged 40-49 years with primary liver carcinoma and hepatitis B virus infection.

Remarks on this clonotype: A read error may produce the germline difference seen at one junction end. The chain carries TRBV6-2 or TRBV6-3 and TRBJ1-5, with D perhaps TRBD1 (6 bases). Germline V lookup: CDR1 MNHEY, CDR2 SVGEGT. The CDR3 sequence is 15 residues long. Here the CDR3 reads CASGWGPHLPQPQHF. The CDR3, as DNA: TGTGCCAGCGGGTGGGGGCCTCACCTCCCTCAGCCCCAGCACTTT.

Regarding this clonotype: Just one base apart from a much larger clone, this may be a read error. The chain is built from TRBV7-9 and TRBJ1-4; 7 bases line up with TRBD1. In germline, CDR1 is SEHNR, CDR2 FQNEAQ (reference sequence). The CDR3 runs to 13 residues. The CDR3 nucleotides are TGTGCCGGCAGCTCTACAGGGGTGGAAAAACTGTTTTTT. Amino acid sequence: CAGSSTGVEKLFF.

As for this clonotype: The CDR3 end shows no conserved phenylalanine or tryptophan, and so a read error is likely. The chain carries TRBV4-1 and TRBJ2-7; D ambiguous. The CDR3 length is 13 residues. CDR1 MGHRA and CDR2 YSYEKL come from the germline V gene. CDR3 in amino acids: CAISQDKAYEQYL. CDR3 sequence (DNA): TGCGCCATCAGCCAAGATAAAGCCTACGAGCAGTACTTA.

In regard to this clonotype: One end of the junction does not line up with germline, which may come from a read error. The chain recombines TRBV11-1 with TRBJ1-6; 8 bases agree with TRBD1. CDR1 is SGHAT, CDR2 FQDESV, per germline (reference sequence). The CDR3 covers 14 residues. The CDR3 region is CVSSLDRDNSLLHF. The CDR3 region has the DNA TGTGTCAGCAGCTTGGACAGGGACAATTCACTCCTCCACTTT.

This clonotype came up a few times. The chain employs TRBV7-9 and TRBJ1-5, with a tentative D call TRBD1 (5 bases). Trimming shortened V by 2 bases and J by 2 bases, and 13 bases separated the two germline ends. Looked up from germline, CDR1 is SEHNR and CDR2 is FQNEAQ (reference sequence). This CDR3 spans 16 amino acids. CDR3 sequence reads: CASSLWGHWGNQPQHF. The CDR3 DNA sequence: TGTGCCAGCAGCTTATGGGGCCACTGGGGCAATCAGCCCCAGCATTTT. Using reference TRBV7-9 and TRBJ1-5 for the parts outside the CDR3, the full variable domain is DTGVSQNPRHKITKRGQNVTFRCDPISEHNRLYWYRQTLGQGPEFLTYFQNEAQLEKSRLLSDRFSAERPKGSFSTLEIQRTEQGDSAMYLCASSLWGHWGNQPQHFGDGTRLSIL.

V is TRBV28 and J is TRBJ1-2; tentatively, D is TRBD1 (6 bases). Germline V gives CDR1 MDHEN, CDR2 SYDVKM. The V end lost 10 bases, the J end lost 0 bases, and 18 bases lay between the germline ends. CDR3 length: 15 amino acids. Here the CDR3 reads CATISGGAPNYGYTF. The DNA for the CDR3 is TGTGCCACCATAAGTGGGGGCGCCCCTAACTATGGCTACACCTTC.

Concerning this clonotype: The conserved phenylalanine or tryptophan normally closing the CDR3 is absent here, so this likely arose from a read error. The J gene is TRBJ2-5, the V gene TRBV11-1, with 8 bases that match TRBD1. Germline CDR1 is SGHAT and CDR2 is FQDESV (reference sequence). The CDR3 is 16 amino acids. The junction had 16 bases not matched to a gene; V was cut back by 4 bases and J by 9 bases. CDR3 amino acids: CASSSYPGQAGEAQYS. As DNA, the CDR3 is TGTGCCAGCAGCTCTTACCCGGGACAGGCCGGGGAGGCCCAGTACTCC.

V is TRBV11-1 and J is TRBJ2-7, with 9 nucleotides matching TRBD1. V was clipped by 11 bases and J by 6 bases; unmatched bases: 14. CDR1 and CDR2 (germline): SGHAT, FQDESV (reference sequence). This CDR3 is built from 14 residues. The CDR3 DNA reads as TGTGCCGGCACCGACACCGGGACAGGGTGCGAGCAGTACTTC. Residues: CAGTDTGTGCEQYF.

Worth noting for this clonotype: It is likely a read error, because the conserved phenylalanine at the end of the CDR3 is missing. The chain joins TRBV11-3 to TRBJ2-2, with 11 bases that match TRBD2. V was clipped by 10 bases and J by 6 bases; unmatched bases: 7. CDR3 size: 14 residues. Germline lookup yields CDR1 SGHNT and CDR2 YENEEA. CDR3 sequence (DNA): TGTGCCATGTCACTAGCGGGAGCCGCCGGGGAGCTGTTTTCT. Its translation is CAMSLAGAAGELFS.

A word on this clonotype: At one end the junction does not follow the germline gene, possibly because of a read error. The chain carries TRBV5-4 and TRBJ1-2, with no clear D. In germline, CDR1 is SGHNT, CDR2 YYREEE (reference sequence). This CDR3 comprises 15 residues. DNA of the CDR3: TGTGCTAGCAGCTTGGACGGAGCCCCGCTTTATGGCTACACCTTC. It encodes CASSLDGAPLYGYTF.

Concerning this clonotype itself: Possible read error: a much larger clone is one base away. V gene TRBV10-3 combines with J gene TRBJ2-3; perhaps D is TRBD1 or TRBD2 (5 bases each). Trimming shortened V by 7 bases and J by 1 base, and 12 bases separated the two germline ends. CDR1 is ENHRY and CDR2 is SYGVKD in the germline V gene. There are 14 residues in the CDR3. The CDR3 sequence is CAITRMGGTDTQYF. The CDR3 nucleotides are TGTGCCATCACTCGTATGGGGGGCACAGATACGCAGTATTTT.

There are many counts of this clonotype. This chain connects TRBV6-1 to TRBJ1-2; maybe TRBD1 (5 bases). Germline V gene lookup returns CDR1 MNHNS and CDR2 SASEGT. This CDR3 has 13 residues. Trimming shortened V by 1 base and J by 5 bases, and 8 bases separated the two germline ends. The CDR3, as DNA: TGTGCCAGCAGTGAAGATGGGGGATATGGCTACACCTTC. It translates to CASSEDGGYGYTF.

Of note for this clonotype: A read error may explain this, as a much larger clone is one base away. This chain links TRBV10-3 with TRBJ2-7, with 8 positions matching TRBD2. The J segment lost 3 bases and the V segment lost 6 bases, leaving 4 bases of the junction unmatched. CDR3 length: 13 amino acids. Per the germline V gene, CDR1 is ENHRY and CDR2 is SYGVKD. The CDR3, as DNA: TGTGCCATCAGCTCAGCGGGAGACTACGAGCAGTACTTC. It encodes CAISSAGDYEQYF.

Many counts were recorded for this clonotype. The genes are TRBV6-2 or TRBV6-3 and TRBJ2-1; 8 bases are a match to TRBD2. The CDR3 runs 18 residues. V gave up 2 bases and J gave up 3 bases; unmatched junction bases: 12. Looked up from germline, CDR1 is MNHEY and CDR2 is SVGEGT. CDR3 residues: CASSYSPPGGAFYNEQFF. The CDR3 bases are TGTGCCAGCAGTTACAGCCCCCCCGGGGGGGCCTTCTACAATGAGCAGTTCTTC.

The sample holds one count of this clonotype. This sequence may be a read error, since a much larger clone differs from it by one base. In nucleotides, the CDR3 is TGTGCCGGCAGCTTGGCGTCCTTATCCGAAGATCAGCCCCAGCATTTT. Its translation is CAGSLASLSEDQPQHF. The chain uses TRBV5-6 and TRBJ1-5; D unclear. Germline CDR1 SGHDT, CDR2 YYEEEE. The CDR3 runs to 16 residues.

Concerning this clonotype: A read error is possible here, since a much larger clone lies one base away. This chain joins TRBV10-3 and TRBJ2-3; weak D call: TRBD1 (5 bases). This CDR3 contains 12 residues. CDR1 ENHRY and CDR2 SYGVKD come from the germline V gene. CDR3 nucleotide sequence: TGTGCCATCGGGCAGGGAAAAGATAGGCAGTATTTT. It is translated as CAIGQGKDRQYF.

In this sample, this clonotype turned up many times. CDR3 DNA: TGTGCCAGCAGAAAGAGCTCTGGGGCCAACGTCCTGACTTTC. It specifies CASRKSSGANVLTF. The rearrangement joins TRBV6-5 to TRBJ2-6; D is ambiguous. The CDR3 extends over 14 amino acids. V was trimmed by 6 bases and J by 0 bases, leaving 6 bases between them. Germline V CDR1 and CDR2: MNHEY, SVGAGI.

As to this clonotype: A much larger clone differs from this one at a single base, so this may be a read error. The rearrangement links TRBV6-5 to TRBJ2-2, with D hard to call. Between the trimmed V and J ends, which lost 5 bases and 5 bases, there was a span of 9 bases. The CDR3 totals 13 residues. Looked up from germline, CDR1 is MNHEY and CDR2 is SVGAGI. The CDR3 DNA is TGTGCCAGCAGTCTTCGTCCGACCGGGGAGCTGTTTTTT. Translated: CASSLRPTGELFF.

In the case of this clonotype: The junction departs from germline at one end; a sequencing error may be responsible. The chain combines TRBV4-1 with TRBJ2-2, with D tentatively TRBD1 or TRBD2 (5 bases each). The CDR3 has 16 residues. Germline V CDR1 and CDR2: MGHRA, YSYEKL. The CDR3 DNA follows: TGCGCCAGCAGCCAGTGGGGACGGACGAACACCGGGGAGCTGTCTTTT. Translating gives CASSQWGRTNTGELSF.

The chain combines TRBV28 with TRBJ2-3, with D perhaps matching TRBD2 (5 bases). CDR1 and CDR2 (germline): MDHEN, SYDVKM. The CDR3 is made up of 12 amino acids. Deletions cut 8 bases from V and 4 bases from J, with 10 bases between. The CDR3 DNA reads TGTGCCAGCGAGGGAATCGCAGATACGCAGTATTTT. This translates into CASEGIADTQYF.

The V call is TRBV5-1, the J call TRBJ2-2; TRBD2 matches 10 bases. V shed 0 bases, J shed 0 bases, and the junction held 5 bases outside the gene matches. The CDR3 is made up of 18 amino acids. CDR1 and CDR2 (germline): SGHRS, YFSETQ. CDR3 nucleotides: TGCGCCAGCAGCTTGGGACTAGCGGGTTTCGCGAACACCGGGGAGCTGTTTTTT. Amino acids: CASSLGLAGFANTGELFF.

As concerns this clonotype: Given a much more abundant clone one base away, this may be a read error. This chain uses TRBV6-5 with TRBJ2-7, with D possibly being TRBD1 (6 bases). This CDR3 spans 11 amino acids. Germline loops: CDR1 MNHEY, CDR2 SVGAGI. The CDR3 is CAGSYSGVQYF. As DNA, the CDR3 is TGTGCCGGCAGTTACTCAGGGGTGCAGTACTTC.

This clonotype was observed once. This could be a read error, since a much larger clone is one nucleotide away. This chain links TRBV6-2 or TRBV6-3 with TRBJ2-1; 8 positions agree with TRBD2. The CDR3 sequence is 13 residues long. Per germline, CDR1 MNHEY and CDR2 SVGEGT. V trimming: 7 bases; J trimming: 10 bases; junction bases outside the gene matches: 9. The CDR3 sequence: CASKNGGAREQFF. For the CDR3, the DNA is TGTGCCAGCAAAAACGGGGGGGCTCGGGAGCAGTTCTTC.